The clone carrying this TCR beta chain was found many times. Antigen specificity is unknown. V was clipped by 4 bases and J by 1 base; unmatched bases: 7. Germline CDR1 is SGHRS and CDR2 is YFSETQ. The CDR3 has 16 residues. This sample was taken from a study of prognosis after radiotherapy for stage I lung cancer. Findings and caveats of the study: Among expanded TCR clones, tumor specificity was not determined.

Two-round multiplex PCR amplified TCR beta CDR3 from genomic DNA. The authors ran first-round PCR with primers specific to each TRBV and TRBJ gene. Primers of the universal type were employed in the second round of PCR. TCRdb processed the multiplex PCR reads anew with MiXCR; each CDR3 protein has one entry. The sample has about 34,000 distinct CDR3 sequences; approximately 32% are singletons. Disease was node-negative on CT and PET/CT in all patients; none had prior chemotherapy, radiotherapy or other malignancies. This clonotype was sampled from a donor older than 45 with non-small cell lung cancer. The rearrangement joins TRBV5-1 to TRBJ1-4; 7 nucleotides agree with TRBD1. Sequencing was performed on PBMCs, taken before or after stereotactic body radiation therapy (not recorded which). CDR3 sequence: CASSKDRVGTNEKLFF. In DNA, the CDR3 is TGCGCCAGCAGCAAAGACAGGGTTGGAACTAATGAAAAACTGTTTTTT.